This T cell receptor beta chain was identified during a study of identical twins. This clonotype appeared a few times. In TCRdb, the 5' RACE reads were re-called with MiXCR into one record per CDR3 protein. The sample holds under 300,000 distinct CDR3 sequences, roughly 12% seen once. Germline-derived CDR1 and CDR2 are DFQATT and SNEGSKA (reference sequence). This CDR3 region has 17 residues. Germline trimming cut 6 bases from V and 5 bases from J; bases unmatched to any gene: 14. The data also belong to a second study, concerning yellow fever vaccine responses in identical twins.

Material: memory (CD45RO+) T cells sorted from blood. The clonotype was recovered from a woman aged 18 to 35 in good health. This chain links TRBV20-1 with TRBJ2-1; 12 bases align to TRBD2. CDR3 sequence reads: CSAPLRRLAGVNNEQFF. The CDR3 DNA follows: TGCAGTGCCCCGTTAAGGCGACTAGCGGGAGTTAACAATGAGCAGTTCTTC.